A single sample is the source of the 18 T cell receptor beta chains below, sequenced in a study of cytomegalovirus exposure and HLA in healthy donors. 13 Jbeta primers and 60 Vbeta primers were used for the PCR. Some clones are missing from TCRdb's copy, which holds only in-frame ones; the method was immunoSEQ multiplex PCR. The sample lists some 140,000 clones, roughly 70% occurring once. The sequencing sample was made of PBMCs. These receptor sequences come from a man aged 25-40 years in good health and CMV-seronegative.

The chain employs TRBV9 and TRBJ1-5; TRBD1 might be the D (6 bases). Trimming took off 0 bases at V and 6 bases at J, with 13 bases between the two ends. Per germline, CDR1 SGDLS and CDR2 YYNGEE. This CDR3 has 15 residues. CDR3 amino acids: CASSVAGGPGQPQHF. CDR3 DNA: TGTGCCAGCAGCGTAGCGGGGGGGCCGGGTCAGCCCCAGCATTTT.

A remark on this clone: At one end, the junction sequence differs from germline, possibly due to a read error. The V and J genes are TRBV28 and TRBJ1-3; TRBD1 aligns across 9 bases. The CDR3 spans 14 residues. Per the germline V gene, CDR1 is MDHEN and CDR2 is SYDVKM. The CDR3 region is CASSAPGQGAPPVF. CDR3 DNA: TGTGCCAGCAGCGCTCCGGGACAGGGAGCACCCCCGGTATTT.

J is TRBJ2-7 and V is TRBV2; possibly TRBD1 for D (6 bases). This CDR3 region has 14 residues. Germline assignment: CDR1 SNHLY and CDR2 FYNNEI. The V and J ends lost 5 bases and 0 bases respectively, with 11 bases between them. The CDR3 nucleotides read TGTGCCAGCAGTCCGGGACACCCCTCCTACGAGCAGTACTTC. Protein: CASSPGHPSYEQYF.

The chain carries TRBV9 and TRBJ2-3; TRBD2 aligns across 11 bases. Germline V gene data show CDR1 as SGDLS and CDR2 as YYNGEE. This CDR3 contains 15 residues. V lost 4 bases to trimming and J lost 5 bases; unmatched junction nucleotides: 6. CDR3 in amino acids: CASSPTSGGGDTQYF. The CDR3 DNA follows: TGTGCCAGCAGCCCCACTAGCGGGGGTGGAGATACGCAGTATTTT.

The V gene is TRBV6-6, the J gene TRBJ2-2; D not resolved. Germline lookup yields CDR1 MNHNY and CDR2 SVGAGI (reference sequence). The CDR3 is 12 residues long. The V gene lost 6 bases and the J gene lost 6 bases, with 8 bases spanning the gap. CDR3 sequence: CASSPTAGELFF. The CDR3 nucleotides are TGTGCCAGCAGCCCAACGGCCGGGGAGCTGTTTTTT.

The DNA for the CDR3 is TGTGCCAGCAGCGTAGGGGCAGGGAACACTGAAGCTTTCTTT. Translating gives CASSVGAGNTEAFF. The chain is built from TRBV9 and TRBJ1-1; D not resolved. This CDR3 is 14 amino acids long. V dropped 0 bases and J dropped 1 base, with 7 bases sitting between them. Germline-derived CDR1 and CDR2 are SGDLS and YYNGEE.

The J gene is TRBJ2-1, the V gene TRBV5-1, with D perhaps TRBD1 (6 bases). The length of the CDR3 is 15 residues. Trimming removed 4 bases from V and 0 bases from J, with 11 bases in between. CDR1 is SGHRS and CDR2 is YFSETQ in the germline V gene. The DNA of the CDR3 is TGCGCCAGCAGCAGCCTACAGGGCTCCTACAATGAGCAGTTCTTC. Its protein is CASSSLQGSYNEQFF.

The chain joins TRBV6-1 to TRBJ1-5; TRBD1 agrees at 11 bases. Germline V CDR1 and CDR2: MNHNS, SASEGT. This CDR3 has 14 amino acids. Trimming at V came to 6 bases and at J to 6 bases, leaving 4 bases not matched to a gene. CDR3 DNA sequence: TGTGCCAGCAGGGCCGGGACAGGGGGTCAGCCCCAGCATTTT. The encoded protein is CASRAGTGGQPQHF.

V usage is TRBV6-4 and J usage is TRBJ1-5; no reliable D call. Trimming left V 6 bases short and J 0 bases short, with 18 bases between. Per germline, CDR1 MRHNA and CDR2 SNTAGT. The CDR3 runs to 17 residues. CDR3 protein: CASSPASAKYSNQPQHF. The CDR3, as DNA: TGTGCCAGCAGCCCTGCTAGTGCCAAATATAGCAATCAGCCCCAGCATTTT.

The gene calls are TRBV5-4 and TRBJ2-7, with 7 bases identical to TRBD2. The germline V gene has CDR1 SGHNT and CDR2 YYREEE (reference sequence). CDR3 size: 15 residues. Trimming cost V 3 bases and J 6 bases; bases outside gene matches: 12. CDR3 DNA: TGTGCCAGCAGCTGGGGATCCGGGTCGGGGGGCGAGCAGTACTTC. It specifies CASSWGSGSGGEQYF.

This sequence joins TRBV9 and TRBJ2-1; 8 nucleotides line up with TRBD2. The CDR3 extends over 16 amino acids. The V segment lost 6 bases and the J segment 4 bases; nucleotides outside the gene matches: 12. The germline V gene encodes CDR1 SGDLS and CDR2 YYNGEE. In DNA form, the CDR3 reads TGTGCCAGCACCAAAGGACGAGCGGGGGATTACAATGAGCAGTTCTTC. This translates into CASTKGRAGDYNEQFF.

Notes on this clone: Within the sample, other DNA sequences also encode this same CDR3. The chain is built from TRBV5-1 and TRBJ2-5; possibly TRBD2 for D (5 bases). Germline CDR1 and CDR2: SGHRS and YFSETQ. Trimming cost V 0 bases and J 5 bases, with 5 bases left between them. The CDR3 has 12 residues. CDR3 region: CASSLAGETQYF. CDR3 DNA sequence: TGCGCCAGCAGCTTGGCGGGGGAGACCCAGTACTTC.

This chain joins TRBV9 and TRBJ2-1; 10 bases are a match to TRBD1. The V gene end was trimmed by 2 bases and the J gene end by 1 base; junction bases not matched to a gene: 0. Germline loops: CDR1 SGDLS, CDR2 YYNGEE. CDR3 size: 15 residues. The CDR3 reads CASSVDRGSYNEQFF. In nucleotides, the CDR3 is TGTGCCAGCAGCGTGGACAGGGGGTCCTACAATGAGCAGTTCTTC.

The gene calls are TRBV6-6 and TRBJ1-4, with 9 bases matching TRBD1. J was trimmed by 7 bases and V by 0 bases; bases with no gene match: 6. The CDR3 has 16 amino acids. Germline V lookup: CDR1 MNHNY, CDR2 SVGAGI (reference sequence). The CDR3 coding sequence is TGTGCCAGCAGTTACTCTTACAGGGGGCGGGGTGAAAAACTGTTTTTT. Amino acid sequence: CASSYSYRGRGEKLFF.

V usage is TRBV5-1 and J usage is TRBJ2-2, with 9 bases aligning to TRBD1. The CDR3 sequence is 14 residues long. Per the germline V gene, CDR1 is SGHRS and CDR2 is YFSETQ. Unmatched junction bases numbered 5, after V lost 4 bases and J lost 7 bases. The CDR3 DNA reads as TGCGCCAGCAGCCCAACAGGGGGCAGCGGGGAGCTGTTTTTT. Translated: CASSPTGGSGELFF.

This clone was found a few times. The rearrangement links TRBV19 to TRBJ2-7; perhaps TRBD1 as D (6 bases). CDR3 length: 14 amino acids. Trimming removed 6 bases at V and 0 bases at J, with 12 bases between. Germline lookup yields CDR1 LNHDA and CDR2 SQIVND (reference sequence). The CDR3 bases are TGTGCCAGTAGGCCCCGGGACAACTCCTACGAGCAGTACTTC. It specifies CASRPRDNSYEQYF.

This sequence joins TRBV27 and TRBJ1-1; maybe TRBD1 (6 bases). Trimming took 5 bases from V and 0 from J, leaving 13 bases between them. The CDR3 is 15 residues long. Germline V lookup: CDR1 MNHEY, CDR2 SMNVEV (reference sequence). The DNA for the CDR3 is TGTGCCAGCAGTCCTAGACAGGTGGTGAACACTGAAGCTTTCTTT. Its protein is CASSPRQVVNTEAFF.

This clone was recorded a few times. V is TRBV6-1 and J is TRBJ1-1; TRBD1 might be the D (6 bases). Germline CDR1 is MNHNS and CDR2 is SASEGT. CDR3 length: 13 residues. The V end lost 5 bases, the J end lost 1 base, and 8 bases lay between the germline ends. The DNA of the CDR3 is TGTGCCAGCAGTAGGACAGCGAACACTGAAGCTTTCTTT. This translates into CASSRTANTEAFF.